These 5 T cell receptor beta chains share one sample of origin, sequenced in a study of blood T cell repertoires in COVID-19. Libraries were prepared by immunoSEQ multiplex PCR; TCRdb keeps only in-frame clonotypes and omits some of them. Of approximately 270,000 clones listed, 84% are singletons. Material: peripheral blood. These receptor sequences come from a person in their 70s with COVID-19, enrolled during active disease.

The chain uses TRBV2 and TRBJ2-5, with TRBD2 identical over 9 bases. The V gene's germline CDR1 is SNHLY and CDR2 FYNNEI. The CDR3 extends over 13 amino acids. The ends lost 6 bases at V and 6 bases at J; junction bases unmatched: 5. As DNA, the CDR3 is TGTGCCAGCAGGGTAGCGGGGGAACAGACCCAGTACTTC. It encodes CASRVAGEQTQYF.

Written as DNA, the CDR3 is TGTGCCACCCGACCGTCGTCGGGAGGGGCAGATACGCAGTATTTT. It is translated as CATRPSSGGADTQYF. J is TRBJ2-3 and V is TRBV19, with 8 bases that match TRBD2. The CDR3 totals 15 residues. Per the germline V gene, CDR1 is LNHDA and CDR2 is SQIVND (reference sequence). V dropped 10 bases and J dropped 4; count of bases not matched to a gene: 13.

This chain connects TRBV28 to TRBJ2-3; 7 bases fit TRBD2. The V segment lost 4 bases and the J segment 4 bases; nucleotides outside the gene matches: 5. The CDR3 is 14 amino acids. Germline loops: CDR1 MDHEN, CDR2 SYDVKM. The CDR3: CASSWASGADTQYF. CDR3 nucleotide sequence: TGTGCCAGCAGTTGGGCTAGCGGAGCAGATACGCAGTATTTT.

The chain is built from TRBV15 and TRBJ2-1; maybe TRBD2 (6 bases). This CDR3 region has 16 residues. Trimming pared 2 bases from V and 1 base from J, leaving 12 bases between. Germline V gene data show CDR1 as LNHNV and CDR2 as YYDKDF (reference sequence). CDR3 loop: CATSRSFGSSYNEQFF. The CDR3 coding sequence is TGTGCCACCAGCAGAAGCTTCGGGAGTTCCTACAATGAGCAGTTCTTC.

The chain links TRBV5-6 to TRBJ2-1; D remains unclear. The CDR3 spans 12 residues. The V gene lost 5 bases and the J gene lost 2 bases, with 5 bases spanning the gap. Germline V lookup: CDR1 SGHDT, CDR2 YYEEEE. The CDR3 sequence: CASRGPYNEQFF. The CDR3 DNA sequence: TGTGCCAGCAGGGGCCCCTACAATGAGCAGTTCTTC.